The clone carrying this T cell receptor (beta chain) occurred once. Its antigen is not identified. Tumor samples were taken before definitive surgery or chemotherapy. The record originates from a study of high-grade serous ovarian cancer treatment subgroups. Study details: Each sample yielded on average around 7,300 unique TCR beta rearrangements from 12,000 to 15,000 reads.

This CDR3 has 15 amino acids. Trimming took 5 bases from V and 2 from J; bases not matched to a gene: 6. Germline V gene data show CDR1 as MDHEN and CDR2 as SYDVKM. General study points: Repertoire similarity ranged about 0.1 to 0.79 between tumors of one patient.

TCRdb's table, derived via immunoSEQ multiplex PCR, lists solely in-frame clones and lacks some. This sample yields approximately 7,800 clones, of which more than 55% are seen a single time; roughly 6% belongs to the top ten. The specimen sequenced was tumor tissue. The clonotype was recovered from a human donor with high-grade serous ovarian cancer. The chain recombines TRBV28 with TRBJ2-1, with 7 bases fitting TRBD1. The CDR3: CASSPPGQTYNEQFF. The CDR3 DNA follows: TGTGCCAGCAGTCCTCCGGGACAGACCTACAATGAGCAGTTCTTC. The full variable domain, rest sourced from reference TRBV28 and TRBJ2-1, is DVKVTQSSRYLVKRTGEKVFLECVQDMDHENMFWYRQDPGLGLRLIYFSYDVKMKEKGDIPEGYSVSREKKERFSLILESASTNQTSMYLCASSPPGQTYNEQFFGPGTRLTVL.